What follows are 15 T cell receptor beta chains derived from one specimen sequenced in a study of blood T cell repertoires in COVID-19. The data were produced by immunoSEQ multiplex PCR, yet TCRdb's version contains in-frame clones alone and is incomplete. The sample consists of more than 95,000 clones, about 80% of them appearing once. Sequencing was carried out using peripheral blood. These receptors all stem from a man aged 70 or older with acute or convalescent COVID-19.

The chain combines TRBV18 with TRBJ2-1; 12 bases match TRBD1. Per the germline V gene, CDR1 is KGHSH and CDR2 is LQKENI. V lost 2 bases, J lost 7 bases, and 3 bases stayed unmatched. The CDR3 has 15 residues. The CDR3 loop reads CASSPGTGGKNEQFF. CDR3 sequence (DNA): TGTGCCAGCTCACCAGGGACAGGGGGCAAAAATGAGCAGTTCTTC.

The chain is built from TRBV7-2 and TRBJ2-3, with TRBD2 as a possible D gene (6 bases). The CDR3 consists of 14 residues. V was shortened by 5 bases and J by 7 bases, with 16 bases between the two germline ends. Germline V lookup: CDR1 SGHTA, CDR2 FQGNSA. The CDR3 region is CASSQTRGRNTQYF. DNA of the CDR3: TGTGCCAGCAGCCAGACTAGGGGTAGGAATACGCAGTATTTT.

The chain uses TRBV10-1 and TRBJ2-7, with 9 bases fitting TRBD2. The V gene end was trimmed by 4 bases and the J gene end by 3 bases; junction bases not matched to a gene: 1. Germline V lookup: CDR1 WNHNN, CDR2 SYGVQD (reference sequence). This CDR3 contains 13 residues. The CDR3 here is CASSGGGGYEQYF. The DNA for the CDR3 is TGCGCCAGCAGTGGCGGGGGGGGCTACGAGCAGTACTTC.

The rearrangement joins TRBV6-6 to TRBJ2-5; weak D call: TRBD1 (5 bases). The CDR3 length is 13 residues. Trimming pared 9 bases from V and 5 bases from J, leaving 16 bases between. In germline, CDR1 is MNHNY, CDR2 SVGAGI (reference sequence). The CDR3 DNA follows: TGTGCCAGTATCAGGGTCTATTCGGAGACCCAGTACTTC. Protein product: CASIRVYSETQYF.

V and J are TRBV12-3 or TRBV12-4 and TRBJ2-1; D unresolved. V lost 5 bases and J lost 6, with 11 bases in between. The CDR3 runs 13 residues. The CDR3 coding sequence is TGTGCCAGCAGTCCCATGATGGCCAATGAGCAGTTCTTC. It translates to CASSPMMANEQFF.

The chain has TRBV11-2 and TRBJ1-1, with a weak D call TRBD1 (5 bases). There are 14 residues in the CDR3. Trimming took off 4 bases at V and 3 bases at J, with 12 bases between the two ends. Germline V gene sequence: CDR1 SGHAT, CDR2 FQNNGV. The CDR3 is CASSSTVRDTEAFF. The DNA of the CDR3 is TGTGCCAGCAGCTCGACAGTAAGGGACACTGAAGCTTTCTTT.

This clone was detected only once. CDR3 nucleotides: TGTGCCAGCAGTTACGTTGCGGGAGGTGGTGAGCAGTACTTC. It codes for CASSYVAGGGEQYF. The V and J genes are TRBV6-5 and TRBJ2-7; the match to TRBD2 covers 8 bases. Germline V gene sequence: CDR1 MNHEY, CDR2 SVGAGI. The CDR3 runs to 14 residues. The V segment lost 2 bases and the J segment 7 bases; nucleotides outside the gene matches: 7.

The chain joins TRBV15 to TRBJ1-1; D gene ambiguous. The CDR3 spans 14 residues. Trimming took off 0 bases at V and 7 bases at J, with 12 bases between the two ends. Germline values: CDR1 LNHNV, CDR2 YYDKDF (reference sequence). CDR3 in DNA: TGTGCCACCAGCAGAGATATGAGAGTCCATGAAGCTTTCTTT. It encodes CATSRDMRVHEAFF.

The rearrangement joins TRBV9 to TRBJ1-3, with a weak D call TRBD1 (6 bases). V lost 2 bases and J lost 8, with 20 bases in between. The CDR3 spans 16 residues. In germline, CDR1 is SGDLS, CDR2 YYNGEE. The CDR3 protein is CASSVHEGGTGDTIYF. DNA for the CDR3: TGTGCCAGCAGCGTCCACGAGGGGGGGACGGGGGACACCATATATTTT.

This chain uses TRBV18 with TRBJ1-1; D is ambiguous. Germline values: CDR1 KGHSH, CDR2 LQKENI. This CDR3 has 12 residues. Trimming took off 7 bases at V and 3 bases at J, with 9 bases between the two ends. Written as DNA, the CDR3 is TGTGCCAGCTTAAACAGTTACACTGAAGCTTTCTTT. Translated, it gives CASLNSYTEAFF.

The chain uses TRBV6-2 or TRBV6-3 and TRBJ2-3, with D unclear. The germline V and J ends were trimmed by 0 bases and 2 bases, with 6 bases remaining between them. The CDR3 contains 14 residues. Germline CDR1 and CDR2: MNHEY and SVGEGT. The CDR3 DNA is TGTGCCAGCAGTTACTCCAGTTTCACAGATACGCAGTATTTT. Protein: CASSYSSFTDTQYF.

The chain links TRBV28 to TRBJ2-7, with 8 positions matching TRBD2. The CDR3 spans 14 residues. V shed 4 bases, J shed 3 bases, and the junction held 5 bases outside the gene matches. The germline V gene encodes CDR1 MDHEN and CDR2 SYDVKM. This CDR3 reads CASSSGTSNYEQYF. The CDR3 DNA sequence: TGTGCCAGCAGTTCCGGGACTAGTAACTACGAGCAGTACTTC.

The CDR3 DNA reads as TGTGCCAGCAGTTCCGGACAGCCCTATGGCTACACCTTC. Its translation is CASSSGQPYGYTF. V gene TRBV6-6 combines with J gene TRBJ1-2; D perhaps matches TRBD1 (6 bases). CDR3 length: 13 residues. Germline CDR1 MNHNY, CDR2 SVGAGI (reference sequence). The ends were cut back, 4 bases at V and 4 bases at J, with 10 bases in the middle.

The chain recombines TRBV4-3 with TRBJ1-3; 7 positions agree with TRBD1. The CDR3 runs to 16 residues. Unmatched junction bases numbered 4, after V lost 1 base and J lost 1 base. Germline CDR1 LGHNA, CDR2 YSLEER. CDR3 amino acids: CASSQGQGVSGNTIYF. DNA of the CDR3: TGCGCCAGCAGCCAAGGTCAGGGGGTTTCTGGAAACACCATATATTTT.

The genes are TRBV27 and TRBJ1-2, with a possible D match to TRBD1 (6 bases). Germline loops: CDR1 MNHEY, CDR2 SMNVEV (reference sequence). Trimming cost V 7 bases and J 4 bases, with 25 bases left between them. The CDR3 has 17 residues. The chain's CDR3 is CASTRTGGGATGYGYTF. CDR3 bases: TGTGCCAGCACCAGGACGGGAGGGGGGGCGACAGGCTATGGCTACACCTTC.